Each of the 7 T cell receptor beta chains below was sequenced from the same sample in a study of T-cell memory formation after mild COVID-19. TCRdb analysed the 5' RACE reads with MiXCR anew, one entry per CDR3 protein. The table lists about 170,000 distinct CDR3 sequences, 10% to 15% of them singletons. The sample comprised PBMCs or a T cell subset sorted from them (not recorded which). The receptors derive from a man between 18 and 29 years old who had mild COVID-19 (a few samples of this study predate the infection). Cell type and time point are not known.

This clonotype turned up a few times. The chain joins TRBV5-1 to TRBJ2-2; D gene uncertain. V was cut by 1 base and J by 2 bases, with 6 bases left in between. CDR1 and CDR2 from the germline V gene are SGHRS and YFSETQ. There are 14 residues in the CDR3. The CDR3 nucleotides are TGCGCCAGCAGCTTGACCGCTAACACCGGGGAGCTGTTTTTT. Encoded protein: CASSLTANTGELFF. Variable domain in full (rest from reference TRBV5-1 and TRBJ2-2): KAGVTQTPRYLIKTRGQQVTLSCSPISGHRSVSWYQQTPGQGLQFLFEYFSETQRNKGNFPGRFSGRQFSNSRSEMNVSTLELGDSALYLCASSLTANTGELFFGEGSRLTVL.

The chain has TRBV5-1 and TRBJ1-5; D is undetermined. In germline, CDR1 is SGHRS, CDR2 YFSETQ. V shed 5 bases and J shed 6 bases, with 6 bases lying between them. This CDR3 is built from 11 residues. Written as DNA, the CDR3 is TGCGCCAGCAGTAATCGTCAGCCCCAGCATTTT. Protein: CASSNRQPQHF.

This clonotype has a handful of counts. The rearrangement uses TRBV5-6 and TRBJ1-5, with D unresolved. Trimming left V 4 bases short and J 3 bases short, with 14 bases between. This CDR3 is 15 amino acids long. Germline-derived CDR1 and CDR2 are SGHDT and YYEEEE. The CDR3 spells CASSLGRAHNQPQHF. In nucleotides, the CDR3 is TGTGCCAGCAGCCTCGGACGGGCCCACAATCAGCCCCAGCATTTT.

The chain uses TRBV5-5 and TRBJ2-7, with 7 bases that match TRBD1. The junction had 7 bases not matched to a gene; V was cut back by 2 bases and J by 2 bases. The germline V gene has CDR1 SGHKS and CDR2 YYEKEE (reference sequence). CDR3 length: 15 amino acids. The CDR3 DNA reads as TGTGCCAGCAGCTTCTCGGGCCAGGGGGCCTACGAGCAGTACTTC. As protein: CASSFSGQGAYEQYF.

This clonotype was picked up a small number of times. The gene calls are TRBV24-1 and TRBJ2-5, with 8 nucleotides matching TRBD2. CDR3 length equals 16 residues. CDR1 is KGHDR and CDR2 is SFDVKD in the germline V gene. With V trimmed by 3 bases and J by 2 bases, 7 bases remained unmatched. This CDR3 reads CATSDHGLAGQETQYF. CDR3 coding DNA: TGTGCCACCAGTGATCACGGTTTAGCGGGACAAGAGACCCAGTACTTC.

This chain links TRBV20-1 with TRBJ1-2; no clear D gene. The CDR3 is 11 amino acids. Between the trimmed V and J ends, which lost 2 bases and 8 bases, there was a span of 9 bases. Germline CDR1 is DFQATT and CDR2 is SNEGSKA (reference sequence). CDR3 amino acids: CSARKVRGYTF. The CDR3 DNA follows: TGCAGTGCTAGAAAGGTGCGCGGCTACACCTTC.

Many counts were recorded for this clonotype. The CDR3 coding sequence is TGTGCCAGCAGCCGCCGGGACCTGGACACTGAAGCTTTCTTT. Protein product: CASSRRDLDTEAFF. The chain joins TRBV4-2 to TRBJ1-1, with D maybe TRBD1 (5 bases). There are 14 residues in the CDR3. V lost 4 bases and J 3 bases, leaving 12 bases between the germline ends. Germline V gene lookup returns CDR1 LGHNA and CDR2 YNFKEQ.